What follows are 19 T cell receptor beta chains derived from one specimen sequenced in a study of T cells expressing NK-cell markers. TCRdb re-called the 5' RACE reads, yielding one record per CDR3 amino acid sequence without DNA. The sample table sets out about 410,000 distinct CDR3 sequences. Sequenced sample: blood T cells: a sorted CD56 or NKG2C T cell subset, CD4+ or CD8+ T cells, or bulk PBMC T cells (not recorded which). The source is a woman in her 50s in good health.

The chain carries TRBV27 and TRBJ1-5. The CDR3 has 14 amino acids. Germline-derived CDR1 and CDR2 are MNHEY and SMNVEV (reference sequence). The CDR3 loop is CASSYQGGNQPQHF.

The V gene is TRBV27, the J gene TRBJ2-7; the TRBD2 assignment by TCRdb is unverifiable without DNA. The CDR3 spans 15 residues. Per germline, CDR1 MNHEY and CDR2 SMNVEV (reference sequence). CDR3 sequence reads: CASARPSGSNYEQYF.

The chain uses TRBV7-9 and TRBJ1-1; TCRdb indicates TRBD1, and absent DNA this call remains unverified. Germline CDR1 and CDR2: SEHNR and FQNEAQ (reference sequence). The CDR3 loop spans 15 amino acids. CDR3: CASSFPRGLDTEAFF.

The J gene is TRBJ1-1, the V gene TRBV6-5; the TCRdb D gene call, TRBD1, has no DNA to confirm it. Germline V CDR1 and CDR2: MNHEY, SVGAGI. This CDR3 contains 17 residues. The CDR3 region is CASSYGRGTGGYTEAFF.

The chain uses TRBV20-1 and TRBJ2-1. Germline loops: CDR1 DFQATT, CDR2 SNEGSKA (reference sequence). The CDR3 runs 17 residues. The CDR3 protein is CSASLLPRLSSYNEQFF.

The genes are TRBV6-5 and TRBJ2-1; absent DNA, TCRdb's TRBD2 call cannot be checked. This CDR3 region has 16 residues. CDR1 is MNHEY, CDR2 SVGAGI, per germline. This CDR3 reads CASSYDLAGGYNEQFF.

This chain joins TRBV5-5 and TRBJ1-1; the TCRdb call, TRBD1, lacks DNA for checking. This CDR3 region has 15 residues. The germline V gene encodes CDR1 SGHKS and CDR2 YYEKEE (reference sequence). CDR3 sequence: CASSVVGGLNTEAFF.

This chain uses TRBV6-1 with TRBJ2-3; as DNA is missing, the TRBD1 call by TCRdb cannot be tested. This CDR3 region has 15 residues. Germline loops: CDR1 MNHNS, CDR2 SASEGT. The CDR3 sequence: CASWRLAASTDTQYF.

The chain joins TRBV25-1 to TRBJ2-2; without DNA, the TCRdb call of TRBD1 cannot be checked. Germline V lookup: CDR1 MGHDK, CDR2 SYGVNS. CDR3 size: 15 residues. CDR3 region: CASSDGRGGGEELFF.

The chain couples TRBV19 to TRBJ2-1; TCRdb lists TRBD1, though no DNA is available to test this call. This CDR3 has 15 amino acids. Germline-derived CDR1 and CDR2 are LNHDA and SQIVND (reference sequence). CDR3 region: CASSPGGVSYNEQFF.

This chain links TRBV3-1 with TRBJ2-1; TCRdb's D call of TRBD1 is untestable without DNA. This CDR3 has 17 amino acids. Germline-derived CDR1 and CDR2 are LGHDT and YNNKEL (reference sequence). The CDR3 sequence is CASSQGERRNSYNEQFF.

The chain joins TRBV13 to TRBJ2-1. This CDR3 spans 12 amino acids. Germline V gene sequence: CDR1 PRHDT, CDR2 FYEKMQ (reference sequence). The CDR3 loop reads CASSRFTAEQFF.

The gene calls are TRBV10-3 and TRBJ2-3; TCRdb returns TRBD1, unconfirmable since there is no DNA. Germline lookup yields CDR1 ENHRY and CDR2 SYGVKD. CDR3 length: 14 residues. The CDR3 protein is CAISEASGTDTQYF.

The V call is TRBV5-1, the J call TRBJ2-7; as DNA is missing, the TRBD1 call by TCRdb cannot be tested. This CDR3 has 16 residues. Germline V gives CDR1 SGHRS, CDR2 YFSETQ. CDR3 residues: CASSPDSPRAYYEQYF.

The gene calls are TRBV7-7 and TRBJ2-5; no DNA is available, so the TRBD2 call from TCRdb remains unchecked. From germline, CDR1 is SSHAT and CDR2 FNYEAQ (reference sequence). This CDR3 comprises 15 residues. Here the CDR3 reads CASSATGTHKETQYF.

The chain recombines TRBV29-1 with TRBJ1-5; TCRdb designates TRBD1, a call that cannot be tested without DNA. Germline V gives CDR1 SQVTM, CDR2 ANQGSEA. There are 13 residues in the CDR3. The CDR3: CSPPCGRYQPQHF.

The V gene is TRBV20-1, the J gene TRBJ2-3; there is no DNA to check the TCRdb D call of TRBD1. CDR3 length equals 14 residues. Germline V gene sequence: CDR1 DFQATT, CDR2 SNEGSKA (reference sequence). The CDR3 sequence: CSARPGGNTDTQYF.

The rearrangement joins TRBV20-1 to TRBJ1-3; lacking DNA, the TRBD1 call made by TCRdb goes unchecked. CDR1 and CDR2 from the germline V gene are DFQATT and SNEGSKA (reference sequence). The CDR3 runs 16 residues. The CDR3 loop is CSASKRQLDSGNTIYF.

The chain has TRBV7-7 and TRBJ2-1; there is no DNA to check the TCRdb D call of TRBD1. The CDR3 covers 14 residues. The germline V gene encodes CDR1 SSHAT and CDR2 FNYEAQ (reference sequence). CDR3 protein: CASSPVGGPYEQFF.